Below are 26 T cell receptor beta chains sequenced from a single sample in a study of regulatory T cells in long-lasting Graves disease. Time point indicated: persistent/refractory GD, antithyroid drugs over 5 years with positive TRAb. Isolated PBMC RNA provided the starting material for the TCR library. Researchers made TCR beta libraries by using iRepertoire HTBI primers and running Arm-PCR on CDR3 regions. A single record per CDR3 protein comes from TCRdb applying MiXCR to the multiplex PCR reads. Of about 430,000 distinct CDR3 sequences listed, under 25% are singletons. The specimen was peripheral blood mononuclear cells (PBMCs), collected when the disease was refractory, from a patient treated with antithyroid drugs. The receptors shown here come from a female donor with Graves disease.

This sequence joins TRBV7-9 and TRBJ2-3; the D gene is possibly TRBD1 (7 bases). This CDR3 spans 14 amino acids. V lost 5 bases and J 5 bases, leaving 14 bases between the germline ends. Germline lookup yields CDR1 SEHNR and CDR2 FQNEAQ (reference sequence). The chain's CDR3 is CASSGGTAEDTQYF. The CDR3 DNA reads TGTGCCAGCAGCGGAGGGACAGCGGAAGATACGCAGTATTTT.

In its sample, this clonotype was seen many times. The chain joins TRBV11-2 to TRBJ1-4, with D possibly being TRBD1 (5 bases). Trimming pared 5 bases from V and 8 bases from J, leaving 12 bases between. The CDR3 length is 13 residues. Per germline, CDR1 SGHAT and CDR2 FQNNGV. CDR3 loop: CASSSGASEKLFF. In DNA form, the CDR3 reads TGTGCCAGCAGCAGTGGGGCTAGCGAAAAACTGTTTTTT.

The chain has TRBV6-1 and TRBJ2-2; 15 nucleotides match TRBD2. The trim removed 6 bases at V and 2 bases at J, leaving 7 bases unmatched. Germline V gene data show CDR1 as MNHNS and CDR2 as SASEGT. The CDR3 spans 18 residues. CDR3 DNA: TGTGCCAGCAGACCCCCGGGACTAGCGGGAGGTAACACCGGGGAGCTGTTTTTT. It encodes CASRPPGLAGGNTGELFF.

The chain has TRBV15 and TRBJ1-3, with 10 bases aligning to TRBD1. The junction had 6 bases not matched to a gene; V was cut back by 1 base and J by 3 bases. Germline V gene sequence: CDR1 LNHNV, CDR2 YYDKDF (reference sequence). This CDR3 spans 17 amino acids. CDR3: CATSRADRGPYGNTIYF. The DNA for the CDR3 is TGTGCCACCAGCAGAGCCGACAGGGGGCCGTATGGAAACACCATATATTTT.

This clonotype was counted ten times or more. The chain employs TRBV20-1 and TRBJ2-7, with 11 bases aligning to TRBD1. The CDR3 is made up of 16 amino acids. With V trimmed by 3 bases and J by 2 bases, 9 bases remained unmatched. The V gene's germline CDR1 is DFQATT and CDR2 SNEGSKA (reference sequence). The CDR3 nucleotides are TGCAGTGCTAGGACGGACAGGGGGCGGGGGACCTACGAGCAGTACTTC. Translating gives CSARTDRGRGTYEQYF.

V gene TRBV7-3 combines with J gene TRBJ2-6, with D hard to call. CDR1 is SGHTA and CDR2 is FQGTGA in the germline V gene. The CDR3 extends over 14 amino acids. V shed 3 bases and J shed 6 bases, with 9 bases lying between them. For the CDR3, the DNA is TGTGCCAGCAGCTTGCCAGGCGAGGCCAACGTCCTGACTTTC. Encoded protein: CASSLPGEANVLTF. Filled out from reference TRBV7-3 and TRBJ2-6, the complete variable domain reads GAGVSQTPSNKVTEKGKYVELRCDPISGHTALYWYRQSLGQGPEFLIYFQGTGAADDSGLPNDRFFAVRPEGSVSTLKIQRTERGDSAVYLCASSLPGEANVLTFGAGSRLTVL.

The sample holds a few counts of this clonotype. The chain combines TRBV9 with TRBJ2-2; no clear D. Germline V gene data show CDR1 as SGDLS and CDR2 as YYNGEE. Trimming took off 2 bases at V and 4 bases at J, with 12 bases between the two ends. The CDR3 length is 15 residues. The CDR3 region is CASSVTDRATGELFF. For the CDR3, the DNA is TGTGCCAGCAGCGTGACCGACCGGGCCACCGGGGAGCTGTTTTTT. The full variable domain, in which reference TRBV9 and TRBJ2-2 provide the parts outside the CDR3, is DSGVTQTPKHLITATGQRVTLRCSPRSGDLSVYWYQQSLDQGLQFLIQYYNGEERAKGNILERFSAQQFPDLHSELNLSSLELGDSALYFCASSVTDRATGELFFGEGSRLTVL.

This clonotype has at least ten counts. The gene calls are TRBV5-1 and TRBJ1-1; D gene ambiguous. CDR1 SGHRS and CDR2 YFSETQ come from the germline V gene. The CDR3 loop spans 13 amino acids. With 3 bases removed from V and 10 bases from J, the gap between germline ends came to 16 bases. The chain's CDR3 is CASSSEGGRVAFF. The CDR3 DNA follows: TGCGCCAGCAGCTCCGAAGGCGGCCGGGTAGCTTTCTTT.

There are many counts of this clonotype. The gene calls are TRBV28 and TRBJ2-7; TRBD2 agrees at 8 bases. V shed 3 bases and J 5 bases; nucleotides not matched to a gene: 15. Germline loops: CDR1 MDHEN, CDR2 SYDVKM. The CDR3 is 17 residues long. CDR3 loop: CASSFSALGLANHEQYF. The DNA of the CDR3 is TGTGCCAGCAGTTTTTCTGCTTTAGGACTAGCTAATCACGAGCAGTACTTC.

The V call is TRBV6-1, the J call TRBJ2-3; D not certain. The V gene's germline CDR1 is MNHNS and CDR2 SASEGT. CDR3 length: 12 residues. Trimming cost V 6 bases and J 2 bases, with 6 bases left between them. This CDR3 is CASRENTDTQYF. CDR3 sequence (DNA): TGTGCCAGCAGGGAGAACACAGATACGCAGTATTTT.

This clonotype appeared many times. The chain is built from TRBV2 and TRBJ1-1; D gene uncertain. V lost 4 bases to trimming and J lost 0 bases, with 12 bases between them. The V gene's germline CDR1 is SNHLY and CDR2 FYNNEI. CDR3 length equals 15 residues. Written as DNA, the CDR3 is TGTGCCAGCAGTGTTTTTCAGGAAATGAACACTGAAGCTTTCTTT. Translated, it gives CASSVFQEMNTEAFF.

The V and J genes are TRBV5-1 and TRBJ2-5; the match to TRBD2 covers 10 bases. J lost 1 base, V lost 0 bases, and 3 bases had no gene match. The germline V gene encodes CDR1 SGHRS and CDR2 YFSETQ. The CDR3 covers 16 residues. In nucleotides, the CDR3 is TGCGCCAGCAGCTTGGTGCCTAGCGGGAGCCAAGAGACCCAGTACTTC. Translation gives CASSLVPSGSQETQYF.

This clonotype was picked up a small number of times. The chain links TRBV12-3 or TRBV12-4 to TRBJ2-1; D might be TRBD2 (5 bases). CDR3 length: 19 residues. V lost 7 bases and J lost 2, with 27 bases in between. CDR3: CASTSHSEPTSVPYNEQFF. CDR3 coding DNA: TGTGCCAGCACCTCCCATAGCGAGCCCACTTCAGTCCCCTACAATGAGCAGTTCTTC.

This clonotype was seen many times. V and J are TRBV7-9 and TRBJ2-5; the match to TRBD2 covers 11 bases. The V and J ends lost 4 bases and 5 bases, in that order; junction bases with no gene match: 6. CDR1 is SEHNR and CDR2 is FQNEAQ in the germline V gene (reference sequence). This CDR3 spans 15 amino acids. CDR3 bases: TGTGCCAGCAGCTCTACTAGCGGGAGTTTGGAGACCCAGTACTTC. Translated: CASSSTSGSLETQYF.

Notes on this clonotype: The junction and the germline gene differ at one end; a read error may be behind it. The rearrangement uses TRBV13 and TRBJ2-7, with D tentatively TRBD1 (6 bases). The CDR3 loop spans 14 amino acids. CDR1 PRHDT and CDR2 FYEKMQ come from the germline V gene (reference sequence). The CDR3 bases are TGTGCCGGCAGCTTTACGCAGGGGATCCACGAGCAGTACTTC. This gives the protein CAGSFTQGIHEQYF.

This clonotype appeared many times. The chain uses TRBV28 and TRBJ2-5; D unclear. CDR1 is MDHEN, CDR2 SYDVKM, per germline. V was clipped by 1 base and J by 1 base, with 10 bases between them. The length of the CDR3 is 15 residues. The CDR3 loop is CASSLSRRLQETQYF. The CDR3 DNA follows: TGTGCCAGCAGTTTATCTAGGAGACTCCAAGAGACCCAGTACTTC.

The V gene is TRBV28, the J gene TRBJ2-1; 9 nucleotides match TRBD2. The CDR3 length is 15 residues. The junction had 10 bases not matched to a gene; V was cut back by 5 bases and J by 8 bases. Germline V gene sequence: CDR1 MDHEN, CDR2 SYDVKM. CDR3 nucleotides: TGTGCCAGCAGTCCCCGGAGTAGCGGGAGCGATGAGCAGTTCTTC. Its protein is CASSPRSSGSDEQFF.

This clonotype occurred many times. The chain has TRBV27 and TRBJ2-6; TRBD1 matches at 7 bases. V shed 3 bases, J shed 12 bases, and the junction held 17 bases outside the gene matches. Germline-derived CDR1 and CDR2 are MNHEY and SMNVEV (reference sequence). The CDR3 sequence is 17 residues long. The CDR3 is CASSLRQGPHRGGVLTF. CDR3 in DNA: TGTGCCAGCAGTTTGCGACAGGGACCCCACCGTGGGGGCGTCCTGACTTTC.

This clonotype showed up many times. The chain carries TRBV28 and TRBJ2-5; TRBD1 agrees at 7 bases. The CDR3 is 15 amino acids. The J segment lost 5 bases and the V segment lost 1 base, leaving 7 bases of the junction unmatched. Germline V gives CDR1 MDHEN, CDR2 SYDVKM. The CDR3 nucleotides read TGTGCCAGCAGTTTATCCTACAGGGGAAGGGAGACCCAGTACTTC. Translated, it gives CASSLSYRGRETQYF. The whole variable domain, remainder taken from reference TRBV28 and TRBJ2-5, is DVKVTQSSRYLVKRTGEKVFLECVQDMDHENMFWYRQDPGLGLRLIYFSYDVKMKEKGDIPEGYSVSREKKERFSLILESASTNQTSMYLCASSLSYRGRETQYFGPGTRLLVL.

This clonotype showed up many times. The chain couples TRBV10-3 to TRBJ2-6; TRBD1 or TRBD2 may be the D gene (5 bases each). This CDR3 spans 16 amino acids. CDR1 is ENHRY and CDR2 is SYGVKD in the germline V gene. V shed 8 bases and J shed 0 bases, with 14 bases lying between them. CDR3 in DNA: TGTGCCATCTCTGGGGACCCGGGCTCTGGGGCCAACGTCCTGACTTTC. This translates into CAISGDPGSGANVLTF.

This clonotype was seen ten or more times. The genes are TRBV2 and TRBJ1-4; D may be TRBD1 (6 bases). V was cut by 5 bases and J by 8 bases, with 15 bases left in between. Germline CDR1 is SNHLY and CDR2 is FYNNEI. This CDR3 is built from 14 residues. This CDR3 is CASSTGPVIEKLFF. DNA of the CDR3: TGTGCCAGCAGTACAGGGCCGGTTATCGAAAAACTGTTTTTT.

Only a few counts were recorded for this clonotype. This chain connects TRBV6-5 to TRBJ2-1, with 9 bases lining up with TRBD2. V gave up 2 bases and J gave up 4 bases; unmatched junction bases: 9. This CDR3 comprises 17 residues. Germline CDR1 is MNHEY and CDR2 is SVGAGI. In DNA, the CDR3 is TGTGCCAGCAGTTACCGCGGGAGGGGCGTCATTTACAATGAGCAGTTCTTC. Protein: CASSYRGRGVIYNEQFF.

In its sample, this clonotype was seen many times. This CDR3 is CASSSGRGANYGYTF. CDR3 nucleotide sequence: TGTGCCAGCAGTTCCGGACGGGGAGCTAACTATGGCTACACCTTC. This chain uses TRBV28 with TRBJ1-2; D is uncertain. The CDR3 has 15 residues. The V and J ends lost 4 bases and 0 bases respectively, with 12 bases between them. The germline CDR1 and CDR2 sequences are MDHEN and SYDVKM.

The chain joins TRBV12-3 or TRBV12-4 to TRBJ1-2, with unresolved D. V shed 5 bases and J shed 8 bases, with 18 bases lying between them. This CDR3 comprises 14 residues. The CDR3 protein is CASSPPGRTNGYTF. CDR3 sequence (DNA): TGTGCCAGCAGTCCACCCGGGAGGACTAACGGCTACACCTTC.

The rearrangement uses TRBV28 and TRBJ1-5; D is perhaps TRBD1 (5 bases). CDR1 is MDHEN and CDR2 is SYDVKM in the germline V gene. V was trimmed by 5 bases and J by 6 bases, leaving 20 bases between them. The CDR3 length is 16 residues. CDR3 loop: CASSPFDLPGGQPQHF. The CDR3, as DNA: TGTGCCAGCAGTCCCTTTGACCTTCCCGGGGGTCAGCCCCAGCATTTT.

In regard to this clonotype: A read error may explain this, as a much larger clone is one base away. V gene TRBV12-3 or TRBV12-4 combines with J gene TRBJ1-5; D is unresolved. Trimming cost V 1 base and J 5 bases, with 12 bases left between them. CDR3 length: 15 residues. Written as DNA, the CDR3 is TGTGCCAGCAGTTTAGAACATACCGCCGATCAGCCCCAGCATTTT. It yields the protein CASSLEHTADQPQHF.